This T cell receptor (beta chain) was sequenced during a study of shared clonotypes between healthy human individuals. The overall study: Researchers drew samples from a couple of women and a few men aged 18 to 49. CD8 memory received one plate per donor, CD8 naive two, CD4 memory three and CD4 naive three.

This CDR3 comprises 15 residues. The input for sorted-subset replicate PCRs was around 210 ng DNA, 25,000 to 35,000 T cell genomes. TCRdb's table, derived via immunoSEQ multiplex PCR, lists solely in-frame clones and lacks some. The sample carries about 2.2 million clones, just under 95% recorded once. CD8 cells regarded as naive lacked CD45RO, were positively chosen for CCR7, and omitted terminally differentiated effector memory CD45RA+ cells. This sequence originates from a man aged 18 to 30 in good health. Some clones in this sample may be carry-over from other donors' samples. Source material: naive CD8+ T cells from PBMCs. The J gene is TRBJ2-7, the V gene TRBV21-1; the D segment call TRBD2 is taken from the table without a DNA check. TRBV21-1 is described as a pseudogene. The CDR3 bases are TGTGCCAGCAGCAAAAGGCGGAGACCCCCCTACGAGCAGTACTTC. Its protein is CASSKRRRPPYEQYF.